This T cell receptor (beta chain) is drawn from a study of T cells in Graves' hyperthyroidism and ophthalmopathy. Whole-study context: Upon initial diagnosis and before any treatment, peripheral blood was collected. Study-level points and caveats: The blood repertoire included most of the expanded thyroid clonotypes above 0.001. A model using 13 V-J features told ophthalmopathy apart from stable hyperthyroidism.

Points on this clonotype: Its antigen is undetermined.

Authors of the study amplified TCR beta CDR3 regions from RNA transcripts. The primer set for the first-round RT-PCR of the TCR CDR3 was HTBI. A single record per CDR3 protein comes from TCRdb applying MiXCR to the multiplex PCR reads. The repertoire holds fewer than 500,000 distinct CDR3 sequences, with more than 12% as singletons. Trimming pared 0 bases from V and 6 bases from J, leaving 8 bases between. Germline V gives CDR1 DFQATT, CDR2 SNEGSKA (reference sequence). The length of the CDR3 is 13 residues. The sequenced material came from blood. The rearrangement uses TRBV20-1 and TRBJ2-2; unclear D gene. The TCR originated in a woman in her 30s with Graves' ophthalmopathy. The CDR3 loop reads CSAREARSGELFF. DNA for the CDR3: TGCAGTGCTAGAGAGGCCAGGTCCGGGGAGCTGTTTTTT.